Shown below are 8 T cell receptor beta chains from a single sample sequenced in a study of OX40 agonist ivuxolimab in advanced cancers. Generated by immunoSEQ multiplex PCR, the TCRdb table keeps only in-frame clones and is missing some. In the table there are about 62,000 clones, around 74% of which are singletons. Sample: CD4+ or CD8+ T cells sorted from blood, taken in a trial of the OX40 agonist ivuxolimab. The receptor set was obtained from an adult with an advanced solid tumor such as melanoma, head and neck, liver or kidney cancer.

V gene TRBV6-6 combines with J gene TRBJ1-1; 8 nucleotides line up with TRBD1. The germline CDR1 and CDR2 sequences are MNHNY and SVGAGI (reference sequence). The CDR3 spans 15 residues. Trimming took 4 bases from V and 0 from J; bases not matched to a gene: 4. The CDR3 DNA is TGTGCCAGCAGTTGGGGGACAGGCATGAACACTGAAGCTTTCTTT. Its protein product is CASSWGTGMNTEAFF.

In this sample, this clone turned up a few times. The CDR3 DNA sequence: TGCGCCAGCAGCCTTATAGCGGGTTCGAACGAGCAGTACTTC. Translating gives CASSLIAGSNEQYF. The V call is TRBV4-1, the J call TRBJ2-7; TRBD2 matches 7 bases. CDR1 MGHRA and CDR2 YSYEKL come from the germline V gene. The CDR3 runs to 14 residues. J was trimmed by 5 bases and V by 4 bases; bases with no gene match: 8.

This clone came up once. The chain has TRBV28 and TRBJ2-7, with D maybe TRBD1 (6 bases). Germline CDR1 MDHEN, CDR2 SYDVKM. The CDR3 runs 11 residues. The V end lost 5 bases, the J end lost 6 bases, and 8 bases lay between the germline ends. CDR3 in DNA: TGTGCCAGCAGTCCGACAGGCGAGCAGTACTTC. Protein: CASSPTGEQYF.

The gene calls are TRBV29-1 and TRBJ1-3; D not resolved. Germline values: CDR1 SQVTM, CDR2 ANQGSEA. The V end lost 7 bases, the J end lost 3 bases, and 16 bases lay between the germline ends. CDR3 length equals 14 residues. Written as DNA, the CDR3 is TGCAGCGGCCTAGAGGGTTTTGGTGGAAACACCATATATTTT. Translated: CSGLEGFGGNTIYF.

This sequence joins TRBV7-3 and TRBJ2-5; D not resolved. Per germline, CDR1 SGHTA and CDR2 FQGTGA. V was pared by 3 bases and J by 5 bases, with 16 bases between. The CDR3 is 15 amino acids. The CDR3 protein is CASSFLGPSAETQYF. The CDR3 bases are TGTGCCAGCAGCTTCCTCGGGCCCTCAGCGGAGACCCAGTACTTC.

The chain joins TRBV27 to TRBJ2-1; 7 bases align to TRBD2. With 8 bases clipped from V and 8 bases from J, the junction kept 9 bases outside the gene matches. The CDR3 loop spans 13 amino acids. Looked up from germline, CDR1 is MNHEY and CDR2 is SMNVEV (reference sequence). The CDR3 reads CASGAGEVDEQFF. CDR3 in DNA: TGTGCCAGCGGGGCGGGAGAGGTGGATGAGCAGTTCTTC.

The CDR3 reads CASSLRGTANSYTGELFF. In DNA form, the CDR3 reads TGTGCCAGCAGCTTACGGGGGACAGCTAACTCTTACACCGGGGAGCTGTTTTTT. V usage is TRBV7-3 and J usage is TRBJ2-2, with TRBD1 as a possible D gene (7 bases). Germline loops: CDR1 SGHTA, CDR2 FQGTGA. V was clipped by 2 bases and J by 3 bases, with 19 bases between them. The CDR3 contains 18 residues.

A few counts support this clone. The J gene is TRBJ2-5, the V gene TRBV21-1; TRBD1, the table's D call, lacks a check against the DNA. TRBV21-1 is annotated as a pseudogene. CDR3 size: 14 residues. The CDR3, as DNA: TGTGCCAGCAGCAAAGTCGACAGGGGAGAGACCCAGTACTTC. Amino acids: CASSKVDRGETQYF.